A selection of T cell receptor beta chains follows, all from one sample in a study of cytomegalovirus exposure and HLA in healthy donors. Assay: immunoSEQ multiplex PCR; the TCRdb copy retains only in-frame clones and omits some. The sample lists fewer than 200,000 clones, around 86% occurring once. The sample was PBMCs. These receptors were taken from a male donor in good health and CMV-seronegative. Both conserved end residues are part of each CDR3.

cdr3_aa | v_call
CASSQDSSVSTDTQYF | TRBV4-3
CASSLGQGAGQPQHF | TRBV5-1
CASSPLGTGAGYEQYF | TRBV14
CASSMGTSGGWETQYF | TRBV19
CASSLRLRGEGEQYF | TRBV5-8
CASSYLDRTDEQYF | TRBV6-5
CASSFKSNYGYTF | TRBV7-9
CASSASGGVGTGELFF | TRBV9
CASGLGTVTYEQYF | TRBV12-5
CARGGAPYGYTF | TRBV30
CAISESGGYEQYF | TRBV10-3
CASRGGVYNEQFF | TRBV27
CASSFHHTQVGSEKLFF | TRBV7-2
CASTRMFLGGGLFF | TRBV19
CASSSLYGGSPLHF | TRBV14
CASNDRANYGYTF | TRBV19
CASSPRPGDYGYTF | TRBV5-1
CASSLVMGAETQYF | TRBV5-1
CASNRRGNEQFF | TRBV6-6
CASISDRGTHEQFF | TRBV12-5
CASRDPGVDAEAFF | TRBV6-5
CASSLGGPNYGYTF | TRBV11-2
CASSPPSETGAINYGYTF | TRBV18
CAWTGGYEQYF | TRBV30
CASSYKQLDGYTF | TRBV6-5
CASSEIGGYEQFF | TRBV10-1
CASREAGGNEQFF | TRBV10-1
CASSQELGGVDTGELFF | TRBV4-1
CASSHAYFSATEAFF | TRBV4-1
CASSSAGAGETQYF | TRBV6-5
CAISDREGNEKLFF | TRBV10-3
CASSRGTGQETQYF | TRBV7-9
CASTRQGASYEQYF | TRBV11-2
CASSLAGRGSPLHF | TRBV5-1
CATNPSGGPYEQYF | TRBV5-1
CASSQDSGGYNEQFF | TRBV4-3
CASSYSTGYEQYF | TRBV6-5